This TCR beta chain stems from a study of control samples from healthy donors and cancer patients. The CDR3 contains 13 residues. Trimming shortened V by 0 bases and J by 4 bases, and 6 bases separated the two germline ends. Germline CDR1 is WNHNN and CDR2 is SYGVQD (reference sequence). Clones were sequenced by immunoSEQ multiplex PCR, and TCRdb holds only the in-frame ones, with some missing. The table shows 95,000 to 130,000 clones, with approximately 90% occurring only once. The chain combines TRBV10-1 with TRBJ1-2; no clear D gene. This clonotype was sampled from a woman aged 65 to 85 in good health. The sample comprised blood. The CDR3 DNA is TGCGCCAGCAGTGAGTCGGTGACCTATGGCTACACCTTC. This gives the protein CASSESVTYGYTF.